The 6 T cell receptor beta chains below all came from one sample that was sequenced in a study of response to subunit inactivated influenza vaccine. TCRdb independently ran MiXCR on the RT-PCR reads; one entry per CDR3 protein. This sample has over 300,000 distinct CDR3 sequences, with 21% found just once. This material consisted of PBMCs from blood, taken less than 22 months after vaccination. The receptors were sampled from a man aged 45 to 70 who received an inactivated influenza vaccine.

This clonotype came up a few times. The chain carries TRBV18 and TRBJ2-5; 7 nucleotides match TRBD1. Trimming cost V 6 bases and J 2 bases; bases outside gene matches: 6. The CDR3 loop spans 14 amino acids. Looked up from germline, CDR1 is KGHSH and CDR2 is LQKENI. This chain's CDR3 is CASSPGQLQETQYF. The CDR3 DNA follows: TGTGCCAGCTCGCCGGGACAGCTACAAGAGACCCAGTACTTC.

The chain combines TRBV11-1 with TRBJ1-3; D not certain. Trimming cost V 6 bases and J 0 bases, with 24 bases left between them. Germline V gene lookup returns CDR1 SGHAT and CDR2 FQDESV (reference sequence). The CDR3 loop spans 19 amino acids. The CDR3 is CASRSLQAPGRLSGNTIYF. CDR3 bases: TGTGCCAGCAGATCACTCCAGGCCCCCGGGAGACTCTCTGGAAACACCATATATTTT.

This chain connects TRBV6-1 to TRBJ2-2; D may correspond to TRBD1 or TRBD2 (5 bases each). This CDR3 contains 15 residues. Trimming removed 7 bases at V and 1 base at J, with 13 bases between. In germline, CDR1 is MNHNS, CDR2 SASEGT. The CDR3 bases are TGTGCCAGCACGCCCGGGACCCTGAACACCGGGGAGCTGTTTTTT. Translating it yields CASTPGTLNTGELFF.

This clonotype occurred a few times. The genes are TRBV28 and TRBJ1-1, with unresolved D. CDR1 is MDHEN and CDR2 is SYDVKM in the germline V gene. The CDR3 length is 14 residues. V lost 8 bases and J lost 7, with 20 bases in between. The CDR3 DNA reads as TGTGCCAGCGTCTCATTTCGAGATACCCGTGAAGCTTTCTTT. Translating it yields CASVSFRDTREAFF.

This clonotype was detected only a few times. This chain uses TRBV18 with TRBJ1-5, with TRBD1 identical over 8 bases. CDR1 is KGHSH, CDR2 LQKENI, per germline. The CDR3 runs to 13 residues. V lost 2 bases and J lost 7; bases outside the gene matches: 1. Written as DNA, the CDR3 is TGTGCCAGCTCACCAAGGGACAGGCAGCCCCAGCATTTT. Amino acids: CASSPRDRQPQHF. Looking up the rest from reference TRBV18 and TRBJ1-5 gives the full variable domain: NAGVMQNPRHLVRRRGQEARLRCSPMKGHSHVYWYRQLPEEGLKFMVYLQKENIIDESGMPKERFSAEFPKEGPSILRIQQVVRGDSAAYFCASSPRDRQPQHFGDGTRLSIL.

This clonotype has a single count. This sequence joins TRBV5-6 and TRBJ2-1; TRBD2 matches 11 bases. J gave up 4 bases and V 5 bases, and 2 bases lay outside the gene matches. Germline CDR1 is SGHDT and CDR2 is YYEEEE. This CDR3 spans 14 amino acids. CDR3: CASSTSGRYNEQFF. Written as DNA, the CDR3 is TGTGCCAGCAGTACTAGCGGGAGATACAATGAGCAGTTCTTC. Full variable domain (remainder filled in from reference TRBV5-6 and TRBJ2-1): DAGVTQSPTHLIKTRGQQVTLRCSPKSGHDTVSWYQQALGQGPQFIFQYYEEEERQRGNFPDRFSGHQFPNYSSELNVNALLLGDSALYLCASSTSGRYNEQFFGPGTRLTVL.